This T cell receptor (beta chain) was identified during a study of T cells in Graves' hyperthyroidism and ophthalmopathy. Used for diagnoses were clinical symptoms, serum thyroxine and TRAb, thyroid ultrasound and orbital computed tomography. Researchers amplified the TCR beta CDR3 regions from RNA transcripts. First-round RT-PCR with HTBI primers amplified the TCR CDR3 region. TCRdb reanalysed the multiplex PCR reads using MiXCR and keeps one entry per CDR3 protein. The sample lists under 650,000 distinct CDR3 sequences, 15% to 20% occurring once. The CDR3 has 14 residues. V lost 0 bases, J lost 4 bases, and 2 bases stayed unmatched. Per germline, CDR1 MNHEY and CDR2 SMNVEV (reference sequence). This clonotype was counted at least ten times.

Sequencing was done on a sample of blood. The receptor was isolated from a woman aged 25 to 45 with Graves' hyperthyroidism. This chain links TRBV27 with TRBJ2-7, with 8 bases lining up with TRBD2. The CDR3: CASSLSASGYEQYF. DNA of the CDR3: TGTGCCAGCAGTTTATCGGCTAGCGGGTACGAGCAGTACTTC.